The 13 T cell receptor beta chains listed next were all sequenced from one sample in a study of blood T cell repertoires in COVID-19. Only in-frame clones appear in the TCRdb table, and some are missing; sequencing was by immunoSEQ multiplex PCR. The top ten hold 7.3% of the sample, which has 70,000 to 95,000 clones, 88% seen once. The sequencing sample was made of peripheral blood. These receptors originate from a man in his sixties or seventies with acute or convalescent COVID-19.

The genes are TRBV1 and TRBJ1-2; the listed D gene, TRBD1, was not tested against the DNA. TRBV1 represents a pseudogene. CDR3 length: 14 amino acids. CDR3 protein: CTSSQDNRDRSYTF. The CDR3 region has the DNA TGCACCAGCAGCCAAGATAACAGGGATCGGAGCTACACCTTC.

The rearrangement joins TRBV6-2 or TRBV6-3 to TRBJ2-1; 9 nucleotides match TRBD2. This CDR3 is 15 amino acids long. The V and J ends lost 6 bases and 4 bases, in that order; junction bases with no gene match: 7. Looked up from germline, CDR1 is MNHEY and CDR2 is SVGEGT. The CDR3 DNA sequence: TGTGCCAGCAGACCTAGCGGGATGATATACAATGAGCAGTTCTTC. It specifies CASRPSGMIYNEQFF.

This chain links TRBV6-5 with TRBJ1-1; 9 nucleotides align to TRBD1. Germline-derived CDR1 and CDR2 are MNHEY and SVGAGI. This CDR3 is built from 14 residues. V shed 5 bases, J shed 4 bases, and the junction held 5 bases outside the gene matches. In DNA, the CDR3 is TGTGCCAGCAGTCTACAGGGGGCCGGCACTGAAGCTTTCTTT. Translated, it gives CASSLQGAGTEAFF.

V gene TRBV5-4 combines with J gene TRBJ2-2; 7 nucleotides agree with TRBD2. Germline CDR1 is SGHNT and CDR2 is YYREEE (reference sequence). The CDR3 is 16 amino acids. The ends lost 0 bases at V and 4 bases at J; junction bases unmatched: 6. CDR3: CASSLAGRGSTGELFF. The CDR3 coding sequence is TGTGCCAGCAGCTTGGCTGGGCGGGGGTCCACCGGGGAGCTGTTTTTT.

V usage is TRBV2 and J usage is TRBJ2-1, with TRBD2 matching 11 bases. Germline CDR1 is SNHLY and CDR2 is FYNNEI. Trimming cost V 8 bases and J 6 bases; bases outside gene matches: 6. The CDR3 covers 14 residues. The CDR3 coding sequence is TGTGCCAGCCTTAGCGGGAGGGGCTTCAATGAGCAGTTCTTC. Translating it yields CASLSGRGFNEQFF.

This clone was found once. The chain has TRBV25-1 and TRBJ1-2, with D hard to call. The CDR3 length is 12 residues. V lost 3 bases to trimming and J lost 6 bases, with 8 bases between them. CDR1 and CDR2 from the germline V gene are MGHDK and SYGVNS. CDR3 DNA: TGTGCCAGCAGTGACCCGGGGAATGGCTACACCTTC. Its protein is CASSDPGNGYTF.

The chain links TRBV24-1 to TRBJ2-2; 7 bases map to TRBD2. V lost 9 bases to trimming and J lost 5 bases; unmatched junction nucleotides: 5. This CDR3 spans 13 amino acids. Germline CDR1 KGHDR, CDR2 SFDVKD. In DNA, the CDR3 is TGTGCCACCTGGGGCGGGGGAACCGGGGAGCTGTTTTTT. Translating gives CATWGGGTGELFF.

The chain joins TRBV7-2 to TRBJ1-6, with 9 positions matching TRBD1. Germline V lookup: CDR1 SGHTA, CDR2 FQGNSA. The CDR3 runs to 14 residues. The V and J ends lost 4 bases and 7 bases, in that order; junction bases with no gene match: 2. The CDR3 loop is CASSYRGRNSPLHF. As DNA, the CDR3 is TGTGCCAGCAGCTACAGGGGGCGGAATTCACCCCTCCACTTT.

CDR3 in DNA: TGTGCCACCAGTGAACAGGGAGGGGCAGACACCGGGGAGCTGTTTTTT. It encodes CATSEQGGADTGELFF. The genes are TRBV24-1 and TRBJ2-2; D may be TRBD2 (7 bases). Germline-derived CDR1 and CDR2 are KGHDR and SFDVKD. The CDR3 contains 16 residues. Trimming cost V 4 bases and J 3 bases, with 14 bases left between them.

J is TRBJ2-3 and V is TRBV6-5; 10 nucleotides agree with TRBD2. Germline V gene data show CDR1 as MNHEY and CDR2 as SVGAGI. CDR3 length equals 15 residues. V shed 6 bases, J shed 2 bases, and the junction held 5 bases outside the gene matches. CDR3 in amino acids: CASRGAGGNTDTQYF. As DNA, the CDR3 is TGTGCCAGCAGAGGAGCGGGGGGGAACACAGATACGCAGTATTTT.

This clone was observed a few times. This sequence joins TRBV2 and TRBJ1-6, with 8 nucleotides matching TRBD1. V trimming: 6 bases; J trimming: 7 bases; junction bases outside the gene matches: 8. CDR1 and CDR2 (germline): SNHLY, FYNNEI. CDR3 length equals 15 residues. The CDR3 sequence: CASRFTQGGNSPLHF. DNA for the CDR3: TGTGCCAGCAGATTTACACAGGGGGGAAATTCACCCCTCCACTTT.

V and J are TRBV24-1 and TRBJ2-2, with no clear D. V lost 8 bases and J 2 bases, leaving 5 bases between the germline ends. Germline assignment: CDR1 KGHDR and CDR2 SFDVKD. The CDR3 has 12 amino acids. The CDR3 here is CATNGNTGELFF. For the CDR3, the DNA is TGTGCCACCAACGGTAACACCGGGGAGCTGTTTTTT.

The chain joins TRBV10-3 to TRBJ2-2, with 9 bases identical to TRBD1. The CDR3 spans 14 residues. Per the germline V gene, CDR1 is ENHRY and CDR2 is SYGVKD. V dropped 11 bases and J dropped 5; count of bases not matched to a gene: 9. CDR3 loop: CASGATGGTGELFF. In nucleotides, the CDR3 is TGTGCCTCAGGGGCGACAGGGGGAACCGGGGAGCTGTTTTTT.